The 15 T cell receptor beta chains in this list originate from one sample, sequenced in a study of shared clonotypes between healthy human individuals. Sequencing was performed with immunoSEQ multiplex PCR; in TCRdb, only in-frame clones are kept and a portion is missing. The data hold roughly 2 million clones, with roughly 94% observed a single time. Sequencing used naive CD4+ T cells sorted from blood. Subset specified: CD45RA+ positively selected. The source of these receptors is a young man in good health.

This sequence joins TRBV7-8 and TRBJ2-3; 7 bases fit TRBD1. CDR1 and CDR2 (germline): SGHVS, FQNEAQ. J gave up 3 bases and V 5 bases, and 11 bases lay outside the gene matches. CDR3 length: 16 residues. The CDR3 spells CASSRLWTGATDTQYF. CDR3 coding DNA: TGTGCCAGCAGCCGCCTTTGGACAGGTGCGACAGATACGCAGTATTTT.

The V call is TRBV6-5, the J call TRBJ2-7; 7 bases map to TRBD1. This CDR3 contains 14 residues. V lost 4 bases, J lost 4 bases, and 7 bases stayed unmatched. Germline lookup yields CDR1 MNHEY and CDR2 SVGAGI. The CDR3 DNA follows: TGTGCCAGCAGTTCTTGGGACAGTCGTTACGAGCAGTACTTC. Translation gives CASSSWDSRYEQYF.

On this clone itself: Other DNA sequences in this sample translate to the same CDR3. In DNA, the CDR3 is TGTGCCAGCAGCGCTAGACAGGGCAGCAATCAGCCCCAGCATTTT. Amino acid sequence: CASSARQGSNQPQHF. This chain connects TRBV2 to TRBJ1-5; the match to TRBD1 covers 7 bases. Germline CDR1 reads SNHLY; CDR2 reads FYNNEI. The CDR3 contains 15 residues. Trimming removed 6 bases from V and 1 base from J; junction bases left unmatched: 6.

This clone was seen a single time. The V gene is TRBV6-1, the J gene TRBJ1-2; unclear D gene. CDR1 MNHNS and CDR2 SASEGT come from the germline V gene. This CDR3 is 13 amino acids long. With 2 bases removed from V and 0 bases from J, the gap between germline ends came to 4 bases. The CDR3 protein is CASSEQANYGYTF. The CDR3 nucleotides read TGTGCCAGCAGTGAACAGGCTAACTATGGCTACACCTTC.

The gene calls are TRBV11-1 and TRBJ2-5, with 9 bases fitting TRBD2. V trimming: 5 bases; J trimming: 5 bases; junction bases outside the gene matches: 6. CDR1 SGHAT and CDR2 FQDESV come from the germline V gene (reference sequence). The CDR3 extends over 14 amino acids. CDR3 nucleotide sequence: TGTGCCAGCAGCCCACCCGGACTAGCGGAGACCCAGTACTTC. Its protein product is CASSPPGLAETQYF.

The chain employs TRBV7-2 and TRBJ2-2; D gene uncertain. Between the trimmed V and J ends, which lost 2 bases and 0 bases, there was a span of 16 bases. The CDR3 spans 18 residues. Germline lookup yields CDR1 SGHTA and CDR2 FQGNSA. CDR3 coding DNA: TGTGCCAGCAGCTTAAGTCCACTCGCCGCCCCGAACACCGGGGAGCTGTTTTTT. Translating it yields CASSLSPLAAPNTGELFF.

The chain joins TRBV5-5 to TRBJ2-1; 8 bases match TRBD1. Germline-derived CDR1 and CDR2 are SGHKS and YYEKEE (reference sequence). J was trimmed by 3 bases and V by 3 bases; bases with no gene match: 2. This CDR3 is built from 14 residues. CDR3 in DNA: TGTGCCAGCAGCTGGGGACAGGTCTACAATGAGCAGTTCTTC. Translating gives CASSWGQVYNEQFF. The variable domain in full, with the rest retrieved from reference TRBV5-5 and TRBJ2-1, is DAGVTQSPTHLIKTRGQQVTLRCSPISGHKSVSWYQQVLGQGPQFIFQYYEKEERGRGNFPDRFSARQFPNYSSELNVNALLLGDSALYLCASSWGQVYNEQFFGPGTRLTVL.

On this clone itself: The same CDR3 can be traced to other DNA sequences in this sample. V is TRBV18 and J is TRBJ2-1, with unresolved D. The CDR3 contains 12 residues. From germline, CDR1 is KGHSH and CDR2 LQKENI. Between the trimmed V and J ends, which lost 1 base and 6 bases, there was a span of 4 bases. CDR3: CASSPQGNEQFF. In DNA form, the CDR3 reads TGTGCCAGCTCACCACAGGGCAATGAGCAGTTCTTC.

The chain has TRBV30 and TRBJ1-1; possible D gene TRBD1, 6 bases. From germline, CDR1 is GTSNPN and CDR2 SVGIG (reference sequence). This CDR3 contains 14 residues. V was trimmed by 3 bases and J by 2 bases, leaving 13 bases between them. CDR3 sequence reads: CAWRRRTVNTEAFF. For the CDR3, the DNA is TGTGCCTGGAGGCGTAGGACAGTTAACACTGAAGCTTTCTTT.

Worth noting for this clone: The sample carries other DNA sequences with the same CDR3. The gene calls are TRBV30 and TRBJ2-3; a possible D gene is TRBD1 (5 bases). V dropped 0 bases and J dropped 1 base, with 5 bases sitting between them. The CDR3 sequence is 13 residues long. CDR1 and CDR2 (germline): GTSNPN, SVGIG (reference sequence). DNA for the CDR3: TGTGCCTGGAGTGTACAGGGCACAGATACGCAGTATTTT. Its protein product is CAWSVQGTDTQYF.

The chain employs TRBV29-1 and TRBJ2-7; 11 bases fit TRBD1. The CDR3 runs 18 residues. CDR1 is SQVTM and CDR2 is ANQGSEA in the germline V gene. Germline trimming cut 4 bases from V and 2 bases from J; bases unmatched to any gene: 16. The CDR3 DNA is TGCAGCGTTGCAGGTCCGGGACAGGGGGGTAGGGCGACCTACGAGCAGTACTTC. Residues: CSVAGPGQGGRATYEQYF.

This clone was observed once. At one end, the junction sequence differs from germline, possibly due to a read error. The gene calls are TRBV7-9 and TRBJ1-4; D not certain. Germline CDR1 and CDR2: SEHNR and FQNEAQ (reference sequence). The CDR3 length is 13 residues. This chain's CDR3 is CASSVAGFEKLFF. CDR3 nucleotides: TGTGCCAGCAGCGTAGCGGGGTTCGAAAAACTGTTTTTT.

The V gene is TRBV6-5, the J gene TRBJ2-7; perhaps D is TRBD1 or TRBD2 (5 bases each). The V end lost 6 bases, the J end lost 2 bases, and 17 bases lay between the germline ends. Germline V gene sequence: CDR1 MNHEY, CDR2 SVGAGI. There are 15 residues in the CDR3. In nucleotides, the CDR3 is TGTGCCAGCAGAGATGGGACGGCCCTCACCTACGAGCAGTACTTC. Protein sequence: CASRDGTALTYEQYF.

This CDR3 reads CASHDRGNQPQHF. DNA for the CDR3: TGTGCCAGCCACGACAGGGGAAATCAGCCCCAGCATTTT. This chain uses TRBV6-1 with TRBJ1-5, with TRBD1 matching over 8 bases. After removal of 8 bases from V and 4 bases from J, the junction contained 4 bases not matched to a gene. In germline, CDR1 is MNHNS, CDR2 SASEGT. CDR3 length: 13 amino acids.

This chain links TRBV6-5 with TRBJ2-7; D is possibly TRBD1 (5 bases). Germline values: CDR1 MNHEY, CDR2 SVGAGI. V dropped 6 bases and J dropped 7 bases, with 19 bases sitting between them. CDR3 size: 14 residues. CDR3: CASSPGYGMGEQYF. CDR3 DNA sequence: TGTGCCAGCAGCCCAGGGTATGGCATGGGTGAGCAGTACTTC.